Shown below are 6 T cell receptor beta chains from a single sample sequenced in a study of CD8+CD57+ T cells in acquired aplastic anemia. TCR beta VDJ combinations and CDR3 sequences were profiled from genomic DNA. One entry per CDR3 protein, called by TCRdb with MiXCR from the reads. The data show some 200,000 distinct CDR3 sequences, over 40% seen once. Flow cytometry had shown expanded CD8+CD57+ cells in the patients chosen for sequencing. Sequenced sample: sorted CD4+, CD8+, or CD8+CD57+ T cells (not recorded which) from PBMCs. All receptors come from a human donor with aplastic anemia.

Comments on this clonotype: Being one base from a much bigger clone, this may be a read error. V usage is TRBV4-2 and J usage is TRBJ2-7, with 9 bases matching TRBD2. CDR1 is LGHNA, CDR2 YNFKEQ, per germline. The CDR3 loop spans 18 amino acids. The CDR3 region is CASSPGQPGGGAFYGQYF. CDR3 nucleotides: TGTGCCAGCAGCCCGGGGCAACCTGGCGGGGGGGCCTTCTACGGGCAGTACTTC.

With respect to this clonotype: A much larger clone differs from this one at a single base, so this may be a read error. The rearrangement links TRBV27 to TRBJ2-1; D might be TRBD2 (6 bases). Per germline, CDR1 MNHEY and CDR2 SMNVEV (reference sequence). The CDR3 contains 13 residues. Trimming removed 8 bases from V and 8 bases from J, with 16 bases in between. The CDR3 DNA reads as TGTGCCAGCGGTACACTAGCCAATGATGAGCAGTTCTTC. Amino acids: CASGTLANDEQFF.

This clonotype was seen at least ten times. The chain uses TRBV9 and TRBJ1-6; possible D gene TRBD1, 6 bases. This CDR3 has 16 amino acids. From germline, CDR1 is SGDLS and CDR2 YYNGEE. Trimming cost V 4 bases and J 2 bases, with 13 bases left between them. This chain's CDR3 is CASSPEGGAYNSPLHF. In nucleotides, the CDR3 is TGTGCCAGCAGCCCAGAGGGGGGGGCCTATAATTCACCCCTCCACTTT.

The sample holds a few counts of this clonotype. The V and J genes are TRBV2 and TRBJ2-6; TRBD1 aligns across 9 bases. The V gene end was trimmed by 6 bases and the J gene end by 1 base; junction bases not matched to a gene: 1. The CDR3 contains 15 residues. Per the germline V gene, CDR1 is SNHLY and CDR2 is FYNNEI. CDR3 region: CASSDRGSGANVLTF. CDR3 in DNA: TGTGCCAGCAGCGACAGGGGGTCTGGGGCCAACGTCCTGACTTTC.

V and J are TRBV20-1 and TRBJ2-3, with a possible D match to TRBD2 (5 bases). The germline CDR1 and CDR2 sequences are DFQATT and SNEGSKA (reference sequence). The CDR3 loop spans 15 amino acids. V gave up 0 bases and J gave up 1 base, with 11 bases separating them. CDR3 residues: CSARERGFGTDTQYF. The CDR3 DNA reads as TGCAGTGCTAGAGAAAGAGGGTTCGGCACAGATACGCAGTATTTT.

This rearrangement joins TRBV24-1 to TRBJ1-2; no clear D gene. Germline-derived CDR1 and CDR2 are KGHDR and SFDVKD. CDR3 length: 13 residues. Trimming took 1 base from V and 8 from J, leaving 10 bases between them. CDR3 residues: CATSDLVGYGYTF. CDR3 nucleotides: TGTGCCACCAGTGATTTAGTCGGGTACGGCTACACCTTC.